Sequencing of this TCR beta chain was carried out in a study of a mutant IDH1 vaccine in newly diagnosed glioma listed by TCRdb under 2021. Looking at the study overall: Eight vaccinations were administered to patients in weeks 1, 3, 5, 7, 11, 15, 19 and 23, corresponding to visits V03 through V10. Peripheral blood was collected at six visits: V03 (baseline), V05, V07, V10, V12 and V13. For exploratory analyses, roughly 25 treated patients had longitudinal TCRB deep sequencing done wherever samples were available. Of the approximately 33 treated patients, approximately 62% were male and around 40% were female, and the mean age was roughly 40 years. Before enrollment, patients had received standard therapy of radiotherapy alone, temozolomide alone, or radiochemotherapy with temozolomide; most received the combination. Vaccination began 4-6 weeks after radiotherapy alone, or alongside temozolomide cycles in the chemotherapy-containing groups.

The paper's findings and limits, for the study overall: It was noted by the authors that analyses of patient blood samples could not be reproduced owing to sample limitations. No apparent relationship was observed between pseudoprogression and alterations in the top peripheral T cell clonotypes detected by TCRB sequencing. Immune responses induced by the vaccine were seen in approximately 93% of patients across multiple MHC alleles. Selection of PBMC samples for TCRB deep sequencing was based on availability.

Comment on this clone: Its antigen is still unknown. No qualities accompany the bases; no much larger clone lies one base away.

This specimen's time point label, interpreted: week 5, during vaccination. A 20-mer mutant IDH1 peptide at 300 micrograms in Montanide made up each vaccine dose, which was injected subcutaneously together with topical imiquimod. Donors had newly diagnosed WHO grade 3 or 4 IDH1-mutant astrocytomas with loss of nuclear ATRX. The samples were drawn from NOA16, a multicentre, single-arm, open-label phase I trial in Germany that tested a mutant IDH1 peptide vaccine in humans for the first time. Genomic DNA for TCRB sequencing was isolated from EDTA blood with the DNeasy Blood and Tissue Kit. The junction shows trimming of 0 bases on V and 6 bases on J, and the gene matches do not reach 4 bases of it. CDR1 and CDR2 (WNHNN, SYGVQD) derive from the germline V gene (reference sequence). Including the terminal cysteine and phenylalanine, the CDR3 comprises 16 residues. Only CDR3 DNA remains: 48 bases, in frame from the first base.

Library preparation used the immunoSEQ multiplex PCR assay. Rearranged TCR beta chain sequences were amplified with the hsTCRB Kit following the manufacturer's protocol. TCRB libraries were sequenced on an Illumina MiSeq. The original pipeline was this. The kit vendor's proprietary platform handled demultiplexing, trimming and gene mapping. TCRdb obtained this table from immuneACCESS and retained in-frame rearrangements with V and J assigned. These tables miss some clones; where compared with another copy, unresolved V genes account for less than half of the shortfall, and the remainder is unexplained. For V, J and clone size, that table is used; D and trimming come from the DNA. Here the sample has 35,000 to 45,000 clones; roughly 92% occur a single time. Around 3% of the sample belongs to the ten largest clones.

Recombination connected TRBV10-1 to TRBJ2-2, with 10 bases in between that match TRBD2. Sequenced material: PBMCs, taken from a glioma patient whose treatment included an IDH1 peptide vaccine. The sequence derives from a man between 45 and 60 years old with glioma. The CDR3 reads as follows: CASSESWLAGAGELFF. The nucleotides read TGCGCCAGCAGTGAGTCTTGGCTAGCGGGAGCCGGGGAGCTGTTTTTT.